This record covers a single TCR beta chain. This CDR3 has 12 residues. From germline, CDR1 is SGDLS and CDR2 YYNGEE. Losses at the gene ends were 8 bases for V and 10 bases for J; bases not matched to a gene: 6. The data stem from a study of blood T cells in healthy people across ages. Then a second PCR, running roughly 7 to 11 cycles, was carried out with a sample-barcoded 5' primer and a J-beta primer mix. TCRdb passed the 5' RACE reads through MiXCR, listing each CDR3 protein once. The table shows around 1.5 million distinct CDR3 sequences, with roughly 30% occurring only once. The clonotype comes from a woman between 25 and 40 years old in good health. The chain combines TRBV9 with TRBJ2-1, with 10 bases lining up with TRBD2. Sequencing was performed on blood. DNA of the CDR3: TGTGCCAGACTAGCGGGAACCCCCGAGCAGTTCTTC. This encodes CARLAGTPEQFF.